The next 3 T cell receptor beta chains were all read from a single sample in a study of blood T cell repertoires in COVID-19. Clones were sequenced by immunoSEQ multiplex PCR, and TCRdb holds only the in-frame ones, with some missing. Of 100,000 to 150,000 clones listed, around 85% were seen once; the top ten hold around 2.5%. Specimen: peripheral blood. The receptors were sampled from a man aged 45-65 years with acute or convalescent COVID-19.

The chain carries TRBV7-9 and TRBJ1-5; 9 nucleotides match TRBD1. The CDR3 is 17 residues long. The junction had 4 bases not matched to a gene; V was cut back by 0 bases and J by 1 base. Germline V CDR1 and CDR2: SEHNR, FQNEAQ (reference sequence). This CDR3 is CASSLAGTGHSNQPQHF. CDR3 in DNA: TGTGCCAGCAGCTTAGCCGGGACAGGGCACAGCAATCAGCCCCAGCATTTT.

This clone was seen just once. The chain joins TRBV10-3 to TRBJ1-6, with 8 bases matching TRBD1. V gave up 4 bases and J gave up 5 bases; unmatched junction bases: 10. This CDR3 comprises 17 residues. Germline lookup yields CDR1 ENHRY and CDR2 SYGVKD. This CDR3 reads CAISVDGTGADNSPLHF. The CDR3 coding sequence is TGTGCCATCAGTGTCGACGGGACAGGCGCCGATAATTCACCCCTCCACTTT.

The genes are TRBV14 and TRBJ1-6; a weak D match, TRBD1 (5 bases). Germline-derived CDR1 and CDR2 are SGHDN and FVKESK. The CDR3 contains 15 residues. V lost 5 bases, J lost 9 bases, and 17 bases lay in between. CDR3 in DNA: TGTGCCAGCAGCTGGTCCGGGGGAAGAATTTCACCCCTCCACTTT. Its protein is CASSWSGGRISPLHF.